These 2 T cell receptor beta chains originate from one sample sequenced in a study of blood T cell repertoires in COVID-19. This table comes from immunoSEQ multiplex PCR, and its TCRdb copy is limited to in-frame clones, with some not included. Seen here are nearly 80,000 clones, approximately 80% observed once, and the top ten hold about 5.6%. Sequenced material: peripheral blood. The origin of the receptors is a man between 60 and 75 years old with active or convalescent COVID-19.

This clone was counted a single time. CDR3 residues: CAASRLAGGAVGNEQFF. CDR3 in DNA: TGTGCCGCCAGCAGGCTAGCGGGGGGGGCCGTGGGGAATGAGCAGTTCTTC. The chain has TRBV19 and TRBJ2-1, with 12 bases fitting TRBD2. CDR3 length: 17 residues. Looked up from germline, CDR1 is LNHDA and CDR2 is SQIVND (reference sequence). J gave up 7 bases and V 11 bases, and 18 bases lay outside the gene matches. Based on the CDR3 plus reference TRBV19 and TRBJ2-1, the full variable domain is DGGITQSPKYLFRKEGQNVTLSCEQNLNHDAMYWYRQDPGQGLRLIYYSQIVNDFQKGDIAEGYSVSREKKESFPLTVTSAQKNPTAFYLCAASRLAGGAVGNEQFFGPGTRLTVL.

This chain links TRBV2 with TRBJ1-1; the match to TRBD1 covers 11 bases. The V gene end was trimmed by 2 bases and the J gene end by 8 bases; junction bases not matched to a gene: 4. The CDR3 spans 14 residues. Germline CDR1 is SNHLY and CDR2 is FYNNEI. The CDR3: CASSESRTGGEAFF. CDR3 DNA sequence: TGTGCCAGCAGTGAAAGTAGGACAGGGGGCGAAGCTTTCTTT.